A single sample gave rise to the 21 T cell receptor beta chains below, sequenced in a study of T cells in Graves' hyperthyroidism and ophthalmopathy. RNA transcripts were the template for amplifying TCR beta CDR3 regions. A set of HTBI primers served as the primers for a first-round RT-PCR of the TCR CDR3. Via MiXCR, TCRdb re-called the multiplex PCR reads, giving one row per CDR3 protein. This table holds under 400,000 distinct CDR3 sequences, roughly 21% found once. The sample consisted of blood. Every receptor here comes from a woman aged 45-65 years with Graves' hyperthyroidism.

V gene TRBV20-1 combines with J gene TRBJ1-3, with D possibly TRBD1 on 5 matching bases. The germline V and J ends were trimmed by 5 bases and 3 bases, with 11 bases remaining between them. The CDR3 runs to 13 residues. Germline CDR1 is DFQATT and CDR2 is SNEGSKA (reference sequence). The CDR3 here is CSAPAGNGNTIYF. As DNA, the CDR3 is TGCAGTGCTCCCGCAGGGAATGGAAACACCATATATTTT.

The chain recombines TRBV20-1 with TRBJ2-1, with D hard to call. Germline V CDR1 and CDR2: DFQATT, SNEGSKA (reference sequence). There are 13 residues in the CDR3. Trimming took 0 bases from V and 5 from J, leaving 8 bases between them. This CDR3 is CSARDQAHNEQFF. DNA of the CDR3: TGCAGTGCTAGAGATCAGGCGCACAATGAGCAGTTCTTC.

This clonotype was picked up many times. The rearrangement links TRBV5-1 to TRBJ1-1; TRBD1 might be the D (6 bases). The CDR3 has 15 residues. Trimming pared 3 bases from V and 1 base from J, leaving 13 bases between. The germline V gene encodes CDR1 SGHRS and CDR2 YFSETQ. The CDR3 sequence: CASSWGQNSNTEAFF. CDR3 DNA: TGCGCCAGCAGCTGGGGGCAAAACTCGAACACTGAAGCTTTCTTT. Looking up the rest from reference TRBV5-1 and TRBJ1-1 gives the full variable domain: KAGVTQTPRYLIKTRGQQVTLSCSPISGHRSVSWYQQTPGQGLQFLFEYFSETQRNKGNFPGRFSGRQFSNSRSEMNVSTLELGDSALYLCASSWGQNSNTEAFFGQGTRLTVV.

In its sample, this clonotype was seen many times. The chain couples TRBV2 to TRBJ2-2, with 8 bases lining up with TRBD1. Trimming at V came to 4 bases and at J to 3 bases, leaving 4 bases not matched to a gene. The length of the CDR3 is 15 residues. Germline V gene lookup returns CDR1 SNHLY and CDR2 FYNNEI. The CDR3 sequence is CASSVDRGYTGELFF. CDR3 DNA: TGTGCCAGCAGTGTCGACAGGGGATACACCGGGGAGCTGTTTTTT. The variable domain in full, with the rest retrieved from reference TRBV2 and TRBJ2-2, is EPEVTQTPSHQVTQMGQEVILRCVPISNHLYFYWYRQILGQKVEFLVSFYNNEISEKSEIFDDQFSVERPDGSNFTLKIRSTKLEDSAMYFCASSVDRGYTGELFFGEGSRLTVL.

For this clonotype: This may stem from a read error, because a much larger clone lies one nucleotide away. The chain recombines TRBV29-1 with TRBJ2-7; D possibly corresponds to TRBD1 (7 bases). The end of the DNA aligns better with TRBJ2-1, so the J call may be wrong. Germline CDR1 and CDR2: SQVTM and ANQGSEA. The CDR3 extends over 12 amino acids. The CDR3 reads CSVGRDSYEQFF. CDR3 DNA sequence: TGCAGCGTTGGGAGGGACAGCTACGAGCAGTTCTTC.

Concerning this clonotype itself: As the CDR3 is not closed by the conserved phenylalanine or tryptophan, this likely results from a read error. The chain employs TRBV6-5 and TRBJ2-1; 7 nucleotides align to TRBD1. The germline gives CDR1 MNHEY, CDR2 SVGAGI. CDR3 length equals 15 residues. Trimming removed 0 bases from V and 5 bases from J; junction bases left unmatched: 4. CDR3 region: CASSYSPGQDNEQFL. The CDR3 bases are TGTGCCAGCAGTTACTCGCCTGGACAGGACAATGAGCAGTTCCTC.

Concerning this clonotype: One base away lies a much larger clone, so this may be a sequencing read error. The gene calls are TRBV28 and TRBJ2-2, with 10 bases matching TRBD1. This CDR3 region has 16 residues. J was trimmed by 2 bases and V by 5 bases; bases with no gene match: 5. CDR1 is MDHEN and CDR2 is SYDVKM in the germline V gene. CDR3 bases: TGTGCCAGCAGTCAAGGGACAGGGGAAAACACCGGGGAGCTGTTTTTT. Protein: CASSQGTGENTGELFF.

This clonotype was counted a few times. This may come from a read error, since a much larger clone is one base off. The CDR3 end shows no conserved phenylalanine or tryptophan, and so a read error is likely. V is TRBV6-5 and J is TRBJ1-6; tentatively, D is TRBD1 (6 bases). V lost 4 bases to trimming and J lost 5 bases, with 12 bases between them. The germline V gene has CDR1 MNHEY and CDR2 SVGAGI. This CDR3 comprises 15 residues. The CDR3 loop reads CASSSNQGNNSPLHY. CDR3 DNA: TGTGCCAGCAGTTCGAACCAGGGGAATAATTCACCCCTCCACTAT.

This clonotype was observed many times. V is TRBV7-9 and J is TRBJ1-1; perhaps TRBD1 as D (6 bases). Per the germline V gene, CDR1 is SEHNR and CDR2 is FQNEAQ (reference sequence). There are 13 residues in the CDR3. Trimming pared 5 bases from V and 1 base from J, leaving 8 bases between. Written as DNA, the CDR3 is TGTGCCAGCAGCGCACAGGGGAACACTGAAGCTTTCTTT. This encodes CASSAQGNTEAFF.

There are many counts of this clonotype. This chain connects TRBV11-1 to TRBJ2-7, with 9 bases lining up with TRBD2. The trim removed 6 bases at V and 0 bases at J, leaving 9 bases unmatched. The CDR3 totals 16 residues. Germline CDR1 SGHAT, CDR2 FQDESV (reference sequence). CDR3 in amino acids: CASSFSGTSSSYEQYF. The CDR3 coding sequence is TGTGCCAGCAGTTTTTCCGGGACTAGCAGCTCCTACGAGCAGTACTTC.

This clonotype was detected many times. V gene TRBV30 combines with J gene TRBJ2-2; TRBD2 agrees at 16 bases. Germline trimming cut 7 bases from V and 3 bases from J; bases unmatched to any gene: 17. This CDR3 comprises 20 residues. Germline CDR1 and CDR2: GTSNPN and SVGIG (reference sequence). In DNA, the CDR3 is TGTGCCTCGCCGCACCTCCCGGGACTAGCGGGAGGGCGGGACACCGGGGAGCTGTTTTTT. Its translation is CASPHLPGLAGGRDTGELFF.

The rearrangement uses TRBV6-1 and TRBJ1-6; TRBD1 might be the D (5 bases). The CDR3 runs to 13 residues. In germline, CDR1 is MNHNS, CDR2 SASEGT. The V gene lost 4 bases and the J gene lost 8 bases, with 9 bases spanning the gap. The CDR3 coding sequence is TGTGCCAGCAGTGGAACCAGGGATTCACCCCTCCACTTT. As protein: CASSGTRDSPLHF.

This clonotype was seen at least ten times. The rearrangement joins TRBV28 to TRBJ2-2; 7 bases map to TRBD1. The CDR3 loop spans 16 amino acids. Germline values: CDR1 MDHEN, CDR2 SYDVKM. Germline trimming cut 7 bases from V and 5 bases from J; bases unmatched to any gene: 13. The CDR3 DNA sequence: TGTGCCAGCATCCAGGGGGTTTTGAGGACGACCGGGGAGCTGTTTTTT. This encodes CASIQGVLRTTGELFF.

The chain uses TRBV11-2 and TRBJ1-1; TRBD1 might be the D (5 bases). The CDR3 consists of 15 residues. The V gene lost 5 bases and the J gene lost 5 bases, with 18 bases spanning the gap. The germline V gene encodes CDR1 SGHAT and CDR2 FQNNGV. DNA for the CDR3: TGTGCCAGCAGCGCCTCGGGGGGGGGTCGGACTGAAGCTTTCTTT. Translation: CASSASGGGRTEAFF.

This rearrangement joins TRBV7-3 to TRBJ2-3; 10 bases map to TRBD2. Germline trimming cut 5 bases from V and 2 bases from J; bases unmatched to any gene: 10. This CDR3 comprises 17 residues. Germline V gives CDR1 SGHTA, CDR2 FQGTGA. CDR3: CASSVRLAGSITDTQYF. Written as DNA, the CDR3 is TGTGCCAGCAGCGTACGACTAGCGGGTTCTATCACAGATACGCAGTATTTT.

This clonotype was seen only a few times. The rearrangement uses TRBV20-1 and TRBJ1-1, with D perhaps TRBD1 (6 bases). V was trimmed by 6 bases and J by 0 bases, leaving 17 bases between them. Looked up from germline, CDR1 is DFQATT and CDR2 is SNEGSKA (reference sequence). CDR3 length equals 15 residues. CDR3 nucleotides: TGCAGTGCCCCGTCCGGGGACAACATGAACACTGAAGCTTTCTTT. The encoded protein is CSAPSGDNMNTEAFF.

This clonotype was counted at least ten times. The chain has TRBV7-8 and TRBJ1-5; tentative D call: TRBD1 (5 bases). This CDR3 is 13 amino acids long. Germline V gene data show CDR1 as SGHVS and CDR2 as FQNEAQ. Trimming removed 2 bases from V and 7 bases from J, with 9 bases in between. CDR3 loop: CASSLIEGQPQHF. In DNA form, the CDR3 reads TGTGCCAGCAGCTTAATTGAGGGGCAGCCCCAGCATTTT. Full variable domain (missing parts from reference TRBV7-8 and TRBJ1-5): GAGVSQSPRYKVAKRGQDVALRCDPISGHVSLFWYQQALGQGPEFLTYFQNEAQLDKSGLPSDRFFAERPEGSVSTLKIQRTQQEDSAVYLCASSLIEGQPQHFGDGTRLSIL.

The genes are TRBV11-1 and TRBJ2-4; 7 bases map to TRBD2. This CDR3 has 15 amino acids. V was clipped by 0 bases and J by 7 bases; unmatched bases: 6. Germline V CDR1 and CDR2: SGHAT, FQDESV (reference sequence). Here the CDR3 reads CASSLALQGGNIQYF. CDR3 DNA: TGTGCCAGCAGCTTAGCGCTTCAGGGAGGGAACATTCAGTACTTC.

The chain couples TRBV7-9 to TRBJ2-1; 11 bases are a match to TRBD2. The length of the CDR3 is 14 residues. Trimming removed 5 bases from V and 7 bases from J; junction bases left unmatched: 4. CDR1 is SEHNR, CDR2 FQNEAQ, per germline (reference sequence). As DNA, the CDR3 is TGTGCCAGCAGCCCAGTAGCGGGAGGGAATGAGCAGTTCTTC. Protein sequence: CASSPVAGGNEQFF.

The chain combines TRBV5-1 with TRBJ1-1; weak D call: TRBD1 (5 bases). Per the germline V gene, CDR1 is SGHRS and CDR2 is YFSETQ. The CDR3 has 12 residues. V was clipped by 4 bases and J by 8 bases, with 12 bases between them. CDR3 amino acids: CASSPRESEAFF. The CDR3 DNA reads TGCGCCAGCAGCCCCAGGGAGTCCGAAGCTTTCTTT.

This clonotype was detected many times. The chain couples TRBV28 to TRBJ2-1; 14 bases are shared with TRBD2. Losses at the gene ends were 5 bases for V and 5 bases for J; bases not matched to a gene: 11. Per the germline V gene, CDR1 is MDHEN and CDR2 is SYDVKM. The CDR3 loop spans 18 amino acids. This CDR3 is CASSLEGLAGETHNEQFF. CDR3 coding DNA: TGTGCCAGCAGTCTCGAGGGACTAGCGGGAGAAACCCACAATGAGCAGTTCTTC.